This T cell receptor beta chain was observed in a study of blood T cell repertoires in COVID-19. Germline CDR1 reads MNHEY; CDR2 reads SVGAGI. CDR3 length equals 14 residues. Trimming pared 5 bases from V and 3 bases from J, leaving 11 bases between. In the authors' workflow: Reference gene primer amplification yielded estimated nucleated cell counts. The protocol was immunoSEQ multiplex PCR, while the TCRdb copy is restricted to in-frame clones and leaves out a portion. The D gene and trimming were derived from the DNA, and the V and J assignments and clone size from that table. The sample comprises 9,500 to 13,000 clones, around four fifths of which are singletons, and 10% to 15% rests with the top ten.

This TCR was sampled from a human donor in a cohort sampled during active COVID-19. This sequence joins TRBV6-5 and TRBJ1-5; possibly TRBD1 for D (6 bases). The sequenced sample consisted of peripheral blood. CDR3 sequence (DNA): TGTGCCAGCAGTCTCGGACAGTTCAATCAGCCCCAGCATTTT. Residues: CASSLGQFNQPQHF.